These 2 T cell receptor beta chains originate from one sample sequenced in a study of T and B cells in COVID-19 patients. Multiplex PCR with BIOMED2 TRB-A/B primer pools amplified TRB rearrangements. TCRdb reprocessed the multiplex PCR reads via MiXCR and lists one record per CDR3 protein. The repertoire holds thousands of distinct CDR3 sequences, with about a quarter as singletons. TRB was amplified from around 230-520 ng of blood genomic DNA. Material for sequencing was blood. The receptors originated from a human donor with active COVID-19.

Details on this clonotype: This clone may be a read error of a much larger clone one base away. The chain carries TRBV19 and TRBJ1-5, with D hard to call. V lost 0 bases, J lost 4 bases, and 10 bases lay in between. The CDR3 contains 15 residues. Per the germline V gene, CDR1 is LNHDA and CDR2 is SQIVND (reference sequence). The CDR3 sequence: CASSIDRGLNQPQHF. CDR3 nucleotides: TGTGCCAGTAGTATAGATCGGGGATTAAATCAGCCCCAGCATTTT.

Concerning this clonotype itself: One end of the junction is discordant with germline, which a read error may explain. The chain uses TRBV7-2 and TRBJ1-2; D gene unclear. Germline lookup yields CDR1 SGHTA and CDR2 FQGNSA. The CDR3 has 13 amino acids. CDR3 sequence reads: CARSLEAPFEWYF. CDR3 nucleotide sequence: TGTGCCAGAAGCTTAGAGGCGCCCTTCGAGTGGTACTTC. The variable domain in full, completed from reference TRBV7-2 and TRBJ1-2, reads GAGVSQSPSNKVTEKGKDVELRCDPISGHTALYWYRQSLGQGLEFLIYFQGNSAPDKSGLPSDRFSAERTGGSVSTLTIQRTQQEDSAVYLCARSLEAPFEWYFGSGTRLTVV.